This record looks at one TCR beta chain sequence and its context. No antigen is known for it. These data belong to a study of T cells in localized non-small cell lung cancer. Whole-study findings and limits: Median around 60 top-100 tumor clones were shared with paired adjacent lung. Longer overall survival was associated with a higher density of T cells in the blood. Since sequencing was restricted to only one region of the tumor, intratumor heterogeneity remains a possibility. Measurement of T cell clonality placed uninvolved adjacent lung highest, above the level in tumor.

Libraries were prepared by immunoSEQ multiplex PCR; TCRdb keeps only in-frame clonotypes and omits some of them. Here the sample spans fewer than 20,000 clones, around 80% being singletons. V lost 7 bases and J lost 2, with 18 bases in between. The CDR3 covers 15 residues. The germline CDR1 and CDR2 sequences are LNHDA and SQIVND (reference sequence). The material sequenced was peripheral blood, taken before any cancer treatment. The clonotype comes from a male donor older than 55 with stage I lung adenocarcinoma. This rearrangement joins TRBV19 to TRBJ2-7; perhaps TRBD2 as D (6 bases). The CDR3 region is CASTPPAGGTYEQYF. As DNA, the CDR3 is TGTGCCAGTACCCCCCCGGCTGGGGGGACCTACGAGCAGTACTTC.